This T cell receptor beta chain was identified during a study of T cells in Graves' hyperthyroidism and ophthalmopathy (dated by TCRdb to the late 2010s). With regard to the full study: Peripheral blood was collected at initial diagnosis, before any treatment. To identify distinguishing TCR V-J signatures, a discovery cohort of 95 to 100 patients was used, comprising 40 to 45 with Graves' ophthalmopathy and around 57 with stable Graves' hyperthyroidism. Prospective prediction of ophthalmopathy was tested in an independent validation cohort of 18 hyperthyroidism patients and 15 to 17 patients who later progressed to ophthalmopathy. The approximately 100 discovery patients were divided at random into training and test sets in a 7:3 ratio. The study also compared thyroid tissue and blood T-cell repertoires from over 5 Graves' hyperthyroidism patients. Following sampling, methimazole starting at 30 mg daily was given to hyperthyroidism patients, and high-dose intravenous methylprednisolone was given to ophthalmopathy patients. According to the paper, TCR Vbeta CDR3 sequencing was carried out on 135 peripheral blood samples, which came from fewer than 50 ophthalmopathy, around 75 hyperthyroidism and some 17 progressor patients.

This clonotype was seen many times. Which antigen it targets is not known. No base quality information exists; no much larger clone differs at one position. What the work shows at the level of the full study, not this receptor alone: During validation, the model predicted progression to ophthalmopathy a median of about 6.5 months ahead of onset, with approximately 70% sensitivity and more than 72% specificity. No statistical method was used to fix the sample size in advance, and group allocation was not hidden from the investigators. A 13 V-J signature model separated ophthalmopathy from stable hyperthyroidism, with around 88% sensitivity and 81% to 83% specificity in cross-validation and 80%/75% in testing. Most expanded thyroid clonotypes (frequency above 0.001) were also detected in blood, a finding suggesting that blood repertoires may reflect thyroid immune responses.

The TCR beta CDR3 regions were amplified from the RNA transcripts. The first round of RT-PCR for the TCR CDR3 was performed with the HTBI primer set and the Qiagen OneStep RT-PCR kit. Libraries were constructed in a second round of multiplex PCR, after which size selection and purification were carried out. The libraries were sequenced on an Illumina HiSeq2000 using paired-end 100 bp reads. As for the original processing: SOAPnuke was used to process the raw data, removing reads that contained adapters or uncalled bases, had a mean Phred below 15, or lacked an exact match to the constant primer or identifier. COPE v1.2.5 was used to merge high-quality paired reads, and clonotypes were defined as unique nucleotide sequences. Clonotypes were aligned to IMGT TRBV, TRBD and TRBJ reference segments using MiTCR v1.1. The analysis was restricted to V-J combinations with a frequency above 0.0001, which together covered just over 99% of the repertoires. The TCS score was defined as the ratio of F50 (clonal expansion) to E x V (chaos), calculated using BLOSUM62-based TCRdist between CDR3 peptides within each V-J. Welch's t-statistics and random forest reduced roughly 500 V-J features to fewer than 15, which were used in a naive Bayes classifier (R e1071). TCRdb passed the public sequencing reads through fastp at Q25 and MiXCR, retaining productive beta sequences. Entries are consolidated by CDR3 protein sequence, retaining the most common genes and DNA. TCRdb, not the authors, supplied the V and J calls. The sample contains approximately 640,000 distinct CDR3 sequences, around 16% of them found a single time. Less than 4.5% of the sample goes to the ten largest clones.

Stable Graves' hyperthyroidism was defined as the absence of progression to ophthalmopathy over 18 months of follow-up. The hyperthyroidism patients were between 18 and 65 years old and newly diagnosed, with a disease duration of less than 2 months. Any patient with an uncontrolled infection, another autoimmune disease, pregnancy or lactation was excluded. Diagnoses were based on clinical symptoms, serum thyroxine and TRAb, thyroid ultrasound and orbital computed tomography. PBMCs were isolated from 7.5 to 10 ml of fresh peripheral blood by Ficoll-Paque density gradient centrifugation. Total RNA was extracted with Trizol reagent, and quality was checked on an Agilent 2100 Bioanalyzer. V and J lose 0 bases and 3 bases, and a span of 15 bases separates them. CDR1 and CDR2 are drawn from the germline V gene: SGHRS, YFSETQ. Inclusive of the bounding cysteine and phenylalanine, the CDR3 is 16 residues long. Here the CDR3 DNA is all that survives: 48 bases in frame from base 1.

The rearranged chain carries TRBV5-1 and TRBJ1-2; no D gene call is confident. This clonotype was sampled from a woman in her twenties or thirties with Graves' hyperthyroidism. Input material: blood. The sequenced DNA: TGCGCCAGCAGCTTGGCCTCGGGGTATGAGGACTATGGCTACACCTTC. This translates into CASSLASGYEDYGYTF.